This T cell receptor beta chain was documented in a study of T cells after yellow fever vaccination (dated 2019 in TCRdb). A note on the overall study: The SMART-Seq v4 Ultra Low Input RNA kit was used to prepare libraries from fractions with low cell numbers. Bulk TCR alpha and beta repertoires were sequenced longitudinally to track T-cell clones before and after primary and booster YFV17D yellow fever vaccination. The cohort comprised two healthy male donors, one aged 18 to 29 and one aged 30 to 39 years. Blood was drawn at multiple timepoints before and after primary and secondary immunization, with bulk PBMC replicates and cell subsets isolated. What the study reported, not specific to this receptor: The secondary T-cell response was weaker than the primary response but faster, peaking on day 5 instead of day 15. Because abundant contaminating clonotypes from the bulk population could be contained in FACS-sorted repertoires, computational filtering was required. After the booster, most clones that had expanded after primary vaccination were detected again (approximately 95% of CD4 and roughly 86% of CD8), suggesting broad maintenance of memory. A small fraction of clonotypes appeared in both the CD4 and CD8 compartments, likely as a result of convergent recombination. Only a couple of donors were included in the study, so the extent to which the findings can be generalized is limited.

The treatment or condition label, read with the paper, signifies: live attenuated yellow fever vaccine strain. At each blood-draw timepoint, two biological replicates of bulk PBMCs were obtained. PBMCs were isolated from peripheral blood using a standard Ficoll-Paque protocol. TriZol was used to extract RNA from bulk PBMCs, CD4 and CD8 fractions, and dextramer-positive and dextramer-negative fractions. TCR cDNA was made using 5'RACE template switching, a step that added a universal primer site and unique molecular identifiers. Priming for cDNA synthesis came from both the TCR alpha and TCR beta constant segments. Library amplification involved two PCR steps, and the second step added sample barcodes and sequencing adapters. Sequencing of libraries was done on Illumina HiSeq 2500 (2x100 bp) or NovaSeq (2x150 bp). In the source study's methods: MIGEC handled demultiplexing of reads and collapsing into UMI consensus sequences, while MiXCR performed V(D)J alignment. Clonotypes responding to the vaccine were identified with edgeR on replicate PBMC samples, with the criteria of FDR below 0.01 and a log2 fold change above 5 up to day 15. CD4 or CD8 identity was assigned to each bulk clonotype according to whether the clonotype was present at higher abundance in the sequenced CD4 repertoire or the sequenced CD8 repertoire. Using fastp trimming at Q25 and MiXCR clonotype assembly, TCRdb reanalyzed the public sequencing data and kept in-frame beta chains. Each record represents a unique CDR3 protein, reported with the most common genes and DNA among its rows. These V and J calls rely on TCRdb rather than the paper's analysis. The sample table shows 550,000 or so distinct CDR3 sequences, and around 21% are seen once. Approximately 14% of the sample rests with the top ten.

This clonotype was found many times. Its antigen is not yet known. The germline gene is not matched at one end of the junction; a read error may be the cause. CDR3 length: 12 amino acids, cysteine to phenylalanine. Only the CDR3 part of the read is kept: 36 bases, read in frame from the first base. For CDR1 and CDR2, the germline V gene lists SGHRS and YFSETQ. The rearranged segments are TRBV5-1 and TRBJ2-1; no D gene call is confident. This receptor was obtained from a man between 25 and 39 years old who received the YFV17D yellow fever vaccine. This sample comprised PBMCs, obtained 15 days after the yellow fever booster vaccination. The CDR3 sequence is CASSTLGNEQFF. At the DNA level, the sequence is TGTGCCAGCAGTACATTGGGCAATGAGCAGTTCTTC. The full variable domain, completed from the reference TRBV5-1 and TRBJ2-1 proteins outside the CDR3, reads KAGVTQTPRYLIKTRGQQVTLSCSPISGHRSVSWYQQTPGQGLQFLFEYFSETQRNKGNFPGRFSGRQFSNSRSEMNVSTLELGDSALYLCASSTLGNEQFFGPGTRLTVL.